A selection of T cell receptor beta chains follows, all from one sample in a study of cytomegalovirus exposure and HLA in healthy donors. Produced via immunoSEQ multiplex PCR; TCRdb's table is partial and in-frame only. The data contain under 200,000 clones, roughly 80% of them singletons. The sample comprised PBMCs. Receptor source: a human donor in good health. CDR3s include the opening cysteine and the closing phenylalanine or tryptophan. Each record gives: V gene, clone size, J gene, D gene, CDR3 DNA, CDR3 protein. A D gene is named only where the DNA matches it firmly. Clone size, where shown, is once, few, many, or a class for clones that have expanded.

TRBV7-2,-,TRBJ1-2,-,TGTGCCAGCAGCTTAGCCCCGGGTCCACGGGATGGCTACACCTTC,CASSLAPGPRDGYTF
TRBV6-6,-,TRBJ1-5,TRBD1,TGTGCCAGCAGTCAGACAGGGAATAGCAATCAGCCCCAGCATTTT,CASSQTGNSNQPQHF
TRBV4-3,-,TRBJ2-1,TRBD2,TGCGCCAGCAGCCAAGACCCCCCCAGCGGGGGTTACAATGAGCAGTTCTTC,CASSQDPPSGGYNEQFF
TRBV10-3,-,TRBJ1-1,TRBD1,TGTGCCATCAGGGACCGGGACAGGGGTTCTGAAGCTTTCTTT,CAIRDRDRGSEAFF
TRBV5-1,-,TRBJ2-7,TRBD1,TGCGCCAGCAGAGATAATCCGGGACAGGGGGTTTGGGAGCAGTACTTC,CASRDNPGQGVWEQYF
TRBV25-1,-,TRBJ1-5,TRBD1,TGTGCCAGCAGTGGACCCGGGACAGGCAATCAGCCCCAGCATTTT,CASSGPGTGNQPQHF
TRBV13,once,TRBJ2-5,TRBD2,TGTGCCAGCAGTGCGGGGACTACGCTTCGGGGGGAGACCCAGTACTTC,CASSAGTTLRGETQYF
TRBV25-1,once,TRBJ1-2,TRBD1,TGTGCCAGCGGGACAGGGGACCGGGGCTACACCTTC,CASGTGDRGYTF
TRBV6-6,-,TRBJ1-2,-,TGTGCCACCCTCCCTGCGGGGACTAACTATGGCTACACCTTC,CATLPAGTNYGYTF
TRBV29-1,-,TRBJ1-1,TRBD1,TGCAGCGGCCTAGGACAGGGCGCTGAAGCTTTCTTT,CSGLGQGAEAFF
TRBV7-9,once,TRBJ1-1,-,TGTGCCAGCAGCTTACGTTCAGGGGAAAAAGCTTTCTTT,CASSLRSGEKAFF
TRBV5-3,-,TRBJ1-5,-,TGTGCCAGAAGCCCCTTATCGGGGATCAATCAGCCCCAGCATTTT,CARSPLSGINQPQHF
TRBV7-9,-,TRBJ2-5,-,TGTGCCAGCATTGCCGAGGGAGAGACCCAGTACTTC,CASIAEGETQYF
TRBV28,once,TRBJ2-3,TRBD1,TGTGCCAGCTTGGACAGGGTCGGAGATACGCAGTATTTT,CASLDRVGDTQYF
TRBV13,-,TRBJ2-1,TRBD1,TGTGCCAGCAACATCCGCCGGGACAGACTCTACAATGAGCAGTTCTTC,CASNIRRDRLYNEQFF
TRBV4-1,few,TRBJ2-7,TRBD2,TGCGCCAGCAGAGACGGACTAGCGGGGGACGAGCAGTACTTC,CASRDGLAGDEQYF
TRBV20-1,-,TRBJ1-1,-,TGCAGTGCTATTAGGACAGCCGAAGCTTTCTTT,CSAIRTAEAFF
TRBV5-1,-,TRBJ2-1,TRBD2,TGCGCCAGCAGCCCGGGACTAGCGGGGGCTCCCTCCAATGAGCAGTTCTTC,CASSPGLAGAPSNEQFF
TRBV7-7,-,TRBJ2-1,TRBD1,TGTGCTAGCAGCTTCACCGACAGGGGCCTCTGCGGTGAGCAGTTCTTC,CASSFTDRGLCGEQFF
TRBV19,-,TRBJ1-2,TRBD1,TGTGCCAGTAGTATAGGGACAGGCTATGGCTACACCTTC,CASSIGTGYGYTF
TRBV27,-,TRBJ1-2,-,TGTGCCAGCAGTCCCTTTACCGCAGGGCGGATTTTCGGCTACACCTTC,CASSPFTAGRIFGYTF
TRBV5-1,once,TRBJ2-1,-,TGCGCCAGCAGCTTGATGGAGGGCCGCTCCTACAATGAGCAGTTCTTC,CASSLMEGRSYNEQFF
TRBV21-1,-,TRBJ2-2,-,TGTGCCAGTGGCGACAGGGGGACCGGGGAGCTGTTTTTT,CASGDRGTGELFF
TRBV7-3,-,TRBJ2-1,TRBD2,TGTGCCAGCAGCTTAAATCCCAGCGGGGGGCGCAATGAGCAGTTCTTC,CASSLNPSGGRNEQFF
TRBV14,-,TRBJ1-1,TRBD1,TGTGCCAGCAGCGCCTCGGGAGGGCCCAGGGGGGCTTTCTTT,CASSASGGPRGAFF
TRBV4-2,-,TRBJ2-3,TRBD2,TGTGCCAGCAGCCAAGTAGGTAGCGGGGGGGGCACAGATACGCAGTATTTT,CASSQVGSGGGTDTQYF
TRBV6-4,-,TRBJ1-4,-,TGTGCCAGCAGTGACTCGTCAGGGCAGTCTAATGAAAAACTGTTTTTT,CASSDSSGQSNEKLFF
TRBV2,-,TRBJ1-5,-,TGTGCCAGCAGTATCCAGGACAATCAGCCCCAGCATTTT,CASSIQDNQPQHF
TRBV2,-,TRBJ2-2,TRBD2,TGTGCCAGCACGGTAGCGGGGGGAACCGGGGAGCTGTTTTTT,CASTVAGGTGELFF
TRBV7-2,few,TRBJ1-1,-,TGTGCCAGCAGCTCGTCAGTGAACACTGAAGCTTTCTTT,CASSSSVNTEAFF